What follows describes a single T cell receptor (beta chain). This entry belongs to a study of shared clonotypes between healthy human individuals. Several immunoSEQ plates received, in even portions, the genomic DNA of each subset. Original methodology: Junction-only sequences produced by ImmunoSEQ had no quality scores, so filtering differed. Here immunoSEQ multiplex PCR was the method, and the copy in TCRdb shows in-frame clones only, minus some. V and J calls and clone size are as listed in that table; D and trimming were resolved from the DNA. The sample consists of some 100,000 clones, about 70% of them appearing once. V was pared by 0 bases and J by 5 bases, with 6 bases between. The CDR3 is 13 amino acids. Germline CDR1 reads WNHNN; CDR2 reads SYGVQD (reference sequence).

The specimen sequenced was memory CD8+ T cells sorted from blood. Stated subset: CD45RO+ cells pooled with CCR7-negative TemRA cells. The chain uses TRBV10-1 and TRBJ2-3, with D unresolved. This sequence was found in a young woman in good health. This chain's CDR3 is CASSESSGDTQYF. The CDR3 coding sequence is TGCGCCAGCAGTGAGTCGAGTGGAGATACGCAGTATTTT.